The table lists the clone carrying this T cell receptor (beta chain) with many counts. Antigen specificity is unknown. This entry is derived from a study of neurological immune-mediated disorders. Whole-study findings and limits: Multiple sclerosis was found to have the least TCR clonal expansion, below healthy controls, and HTLV-1-associated myelopathy the most.

This CDR3 spans 15 amino acids. V gave up 4 bases and J gave up 0 bases, with 13 bases separating them. Germline lookup yields CDR1 SGHRS and CDR2 YFSETQ. TCRdb redid the calling of the 5' RACE reads with MiXCR, one entry per CDR3 protein. The data hold 74,000 or so distinct CDR3 sequences, with roughly 9% observed a single time. The TCR sequence derives from a man aged 50 or older in good health. V is TRBV5-1 and J is TRBJ2-5, with D maybe TRBD2 (6 bases). Sequencing was carried out using PBMCs. CDR3 sequence reads: CASSGGAAYQETQYF. The CDR3 nucleotides read TGCGCCAGCAGCGGCGGGGCAGCGTACCAAGAGACCCAGTACTTC.